This entry features one T cell receptor beta chain sequence. This sample is drawn from a study of type 1 and type 2 diabetes patients. Study-level information: T cells were magnetically sorted from PBMCs as CD4+ or CD8+ subsets.

Genomic DNA was the PCR template. A primer set of 30 forward and 13 reverse primers amplified the CDR3. MiXCR, applied by TCRdb to the multiplex PCR reads, yields one record per CDR3 protein. Of fewer than 300,000 distinct CDR3 sequences listed, approximately 45% were seen once; the top ten hold about 13%. The CDR3 contains 14 residues. Per the germline V gene, CDR1 is SGHTA and CDR2 is FQGNSA. The V gene lost 3 bases and the J gene lost 3 bases, with 11 bases spanning the gap. V is TRBV7-2 and J is TRBJ1-1, with TRBD1 as a possible D gene (5 bases). The sequence was obtained from a man aged 18 to 29 with type 2 diabetes. Sequenced sample: peripheral blood mononuclear cells (PBMCs). The CDR3 DNA is TGTGCCAGCAGCTTTGGGACGCTCTACACTGAAGCTTTCTTT. Its translation: CASSFGTLYTEAFF.